A selection of T cell receptor beta chains follows, all from one sample in a study of blood T cell repertoires in COVID-19. The data were produced by immunoSEQ multiplex PCR, yet TCRdb's version contains in-frame clones alone and is incomplete. The table lists under 60,000 clones, about 88% of them singletons. Material for sequencing was peripheral blood. The receptors were sampled from a human donor in a cohort sampled during active COVID-19. CDR3s include the opening cysteine and the closing phenylalanine or tryptophan. D genes are given only for firm matches. Size values are once, few and many counts, or a class for expanded clones, and some rows have none.

D	V	J	size	DNA	CDR3
TRBD1	TRBV11-2	TRBJ2-2	-	TGTGCCAGCAGCTCCCGGCTGCTACAGGGGTGGGGGAGCGGGGAGCTGTTTTTT	CASSSRLLQGWGSGELFF
-	TRBV9	TRBJ1-1	once	TGTGCCAGCAGCTCAGGCGGGACGGTGAACACTGAAGCTTTCTTT	CASSSGGTVNTEAFF
-	TRBV28	TRBJ2-5	-	TGTGCCAGCAGTTTCGGGGAGACCCAGTACTTC	CASSFGETQYF
TRBD2	TRBV2	TRBJ2-5	-	TGTGCCAGCAGGCTAATAGCGGGAGGGCGTGGGACCCAGTACTTC	CASRLIAGGRGTQYF
TRBD1	TRBV5-4	TRBJ2-5	-	TGTGCCAGCAGGGTTGGGACAGACCAAGAGACCCAGTACTTC	CASRVGTDQETQYF
TRBD2	TRBV2	TRBJ2-1	-	TGTGCCAGCCGCGTGAGACTAGCGGGAGCCACAAATGAGCAGTTCTTC	CASRVRLAGATNEQFF
-	TRBV7-9	TRBJ1-2	-	TGTGCCAGCAGCTTCTATGGGACAACCGGCCCCTATGGCTACACCTTC	CASSFYGTTGPYGYTF
TRBD1	TRBV10-3	TRBJ1-2	-	TGTGCCATCAGTGTCGAGGGGGCGTCGGGCTACACCTTC	CAISVEGASGYTF
-	TRBV6-5	TRBJ2-7	-	TGTGCCAGCAGGCCCCGGGGTGAGTACTACGAGCAGTACTTC	CASRPRGEYYEQYF
-	TRBV2	TRBJ2-1	-	TGTGCCAGCAGTGGGTCTTTACAGGACAGATCCTACAATGAGCAGTTCTTC	CASSGSLQDRSYNEQFF
-	TRBV5-6	TRBJ1-1	-	TGTGCCAGCAGCCCCCGGGAGAACACTGAAGCTTTCTTT	CASSPRENTEAFF
-	TRBV7-8	TRBJ2-1	few	TGTGCCAGCAGCTTAGGTGGCTTATTTGAGCAGTTCTTC	CASSLGGLFEQFF
-	TRBV9	TRBJ1-2	-	TGTGCCAGCAGCGTTGGGCAGGGAGGCTACACCTTC	CASSVGQGGYTF
-	TRBV21-1	TRBJ1-4	-	TGTGCCAGCAGCAAAGGGGGGTATGTCAGGGGGCTTTCAGGAAAACTGTTTTTT	CASSKGGYVRGLSGKLFF
-	TRBV29-1	TRBJ1-1	-	TGCAGCTTCCGGGCCCAGGGCGCTGAAGCTTTCTTT	CSFRAQGAEAFF
-	TRBV5-1	TRBJ1-6	-	TGCGCCAGCAGCTTGGCAGGACAGAACAATTCACCCCTCCACTTT	CASSLAGQNNSPLHF
TRBD1	TRBV5-1	TRBJ2-7	-	TGCGCCAGCAGCTTGGAGGGGGCGAGGGAGCAGTACTTC	CASSLEGAREQYF
-	TRBV7-3	TRBJ2-3	-	TGTGCCAGCAGCCCACGTGCCGGGAATTGGGCAGATACGCAGTATTTT	CASSPRAGNWADTQYF
-	TRBV28	TRBJ2-4	once	TGTGCCAGCAGGCAGGGACAAAGAAACATTCAGTACTTC	CASRQGQRNIQYF
-	TRBV20-1	TRBJ1-1	-	TGCAGTGCGAGCATGAACACTGAAGCTTTCTTT	CSASMNTEAFF
-	TRBV12-3/TRBV12-4	TRBJ1-5	-	TGTGCCAGCAGTTTAGGGGGGGATCAGCCCCAGCATTTT	CASSLGGDQPQHF
-	TRBV5-1	TRBJ1-3	-	TGCGCCAGCAGCCCGGGCGGGACCGCTAGCTCTGGAAACACCATATATTTT	CASSPGGTASSGNTIYF
-	TRBV18	TRBJ1-1	-	TGTGCCAGCTCACCAGGAGCGGGACGGAACACTGAAGCTTTCTTT	CASSPGAGRNTEAFF
-	TRBV7-6	TRBJ1-1	-	TGTGCCAGCAGCTTAGGATCCGGGGGGGTGTACACTGAAGCTTTCTTT	CASSLGSGGVYTEAFF
-	TRBV7-2	TRBJ2-3	-	TGTGCCAGCAGCGGAACGGGGGATACGCAGTATTTT	CASSGTGDTQYF
-	TRBV16	TRBJ2-6	-	TGTGCCAGCAGCCAATCGGGGGGCTCTGGGGCCAACGTCCTGACTTTC	CASSQSGGSGANVLTF
-	TRBV7-9	TRBJ1-3	-	TGTGCCAGCAGCTTAGCTACAGGGTGGTCTGGAAACACCATATATTTT	CASSLATGWSGNTIYF
TRBD2	TRBV3-1/TRBV3-2	TRBJ2-7	-	TGTGCCAGCAGCCAACTAGCGGACGCCTACGAGCAGTACTTC	CASSQLADAYEQYF
TRBD1	TRBV29-1	TRBJ1-1	-	TGCAGTGCCCCACTGGAGGGGGCGGAAACTGAAGCTTTCTTT	CSAPLEGAETEAFF
TRBD1	TRBV7-3	TRBJ2-1	-	TGTGCCAGCAGCTTAGGACAGGGAAGGAATGAGCAGTTCTTC	CASSLGQGRNEQFF
-	TRBV19	TRBJ2-2	-	TGTGCCAGTAGTATAGCTCGGAACACCGGGGAGCTGTTTTTT	CASSIARNTGELFF
TRBD1	TRBV6-2/TRBV6-3	TRBJ1-2	few	TGTGCCAGCAGTAAACTACAGGGGGATAACTATGGCTACACCTTC	CASSKLQGDNYGYTF
-	TRBV5-5	TRBJ2-5	-	TGTGCCAGCAGCTTGGACCCCCGTCGGGAGACCCAGTACTTC	CASSLDPRRETQYF
-	TRBV6-5	TRBJ2-5	-	TGTGCCAGCAGTTTCACAGGGAGAGAGACCCAGTACTTC	CASSFTGRETQYF
-	TRBV19	TRBJ1-6	-	TGTGCCAGTAGTATGTCAGGGGTGAGGTCACCCCTCCACTTT	CASSMSGVRSPLHF
-	TRBV19	TRBJ1-3	-	TGTGCCAGTAGTATACCTAGCTCTGGAAACACCATATATTTT	CASSIPSSGNTIYF
-	TRBV6-5	TRBJ1-4	-	TGTGCCAGCAGTTACTCGTGGGGGGAGAGGGAAAAACTGTTTTTT	CASSYSWGEREKLFF
-	TRBV5-4	TRBJ1-1	once	TGTGCCAGCAGCCCTACCGAATCCCGAAACGTCGCTGAAGCTTTCTTT	CASSPTESRNVAEAFF
-	TRBV28	TRBJ2-5	once	TGTGCCAGCAGTGCACACGAGACTCAAGAGACCCAGTACTTC	CASSAHETQETQYF
-	TRBV6-5	TRBJ2-7	-	TGTGCCAGCAAACCGGGATCAAAGGCCTACGAGCAGTACTTC	CASKPGSKAYEQYF
TRBD2	TRBV6-5	TRBJ2-1	-	TGTGCCAGCAGTTTTAAAGCGGGAGAGGGCAATGAGCAGTTCTTC	CASSFKAGEGNEQFF
TRBD2	TRBV5-4	TRBJ2-7	few	TGTGCCAGCAGCTTCGGAGCGGGAGTGAGAGAGCAGTACTTC	CASSFGAGVREQYF
TRBD1	TRBV19	TRBJ1-1	-	TGTGCCAGTAGTCTTCTCGGACAGGGGGCCGGACGCGGGGGCACTGAAGCTTTCTTT	CASSLLGQGAGRGGTEAFF